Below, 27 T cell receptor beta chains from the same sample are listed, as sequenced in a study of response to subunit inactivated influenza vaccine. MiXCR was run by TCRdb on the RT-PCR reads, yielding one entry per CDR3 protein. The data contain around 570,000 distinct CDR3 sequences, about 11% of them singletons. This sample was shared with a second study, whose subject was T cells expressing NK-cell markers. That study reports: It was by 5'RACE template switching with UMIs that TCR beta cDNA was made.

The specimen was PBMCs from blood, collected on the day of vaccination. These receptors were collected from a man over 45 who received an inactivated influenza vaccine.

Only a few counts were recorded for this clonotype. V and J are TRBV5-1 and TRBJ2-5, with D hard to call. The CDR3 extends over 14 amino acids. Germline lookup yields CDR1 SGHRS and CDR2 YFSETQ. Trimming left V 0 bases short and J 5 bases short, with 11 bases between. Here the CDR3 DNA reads TGCGCCAGCAGCTTGGGGTCTAGGCCGGAGACCCAGTACTTC. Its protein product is CASSLGSRPETQYF.

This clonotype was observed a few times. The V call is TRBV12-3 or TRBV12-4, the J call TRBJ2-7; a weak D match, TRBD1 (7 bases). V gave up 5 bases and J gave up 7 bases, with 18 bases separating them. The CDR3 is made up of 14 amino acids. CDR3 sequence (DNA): TGTGCCAGCAGTAAGACAGGGACTGGGGGGGAGCAGTACTTC. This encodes CASSKTGTGGEQYF.

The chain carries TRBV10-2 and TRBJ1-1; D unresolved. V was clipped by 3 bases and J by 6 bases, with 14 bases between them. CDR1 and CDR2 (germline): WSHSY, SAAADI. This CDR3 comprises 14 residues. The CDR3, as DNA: TGCGCCAGCAGTGACGCGGGGTTAGTCCCTGAAGCTTTCTTT. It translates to CASSDAGLVPEAFF.

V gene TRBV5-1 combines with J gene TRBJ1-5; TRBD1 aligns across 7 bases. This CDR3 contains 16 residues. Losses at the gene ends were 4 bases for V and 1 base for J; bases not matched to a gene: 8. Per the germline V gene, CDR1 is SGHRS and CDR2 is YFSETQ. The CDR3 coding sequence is TGCGCCAGCAGCCCGGCGGGCAGGGGGAGCAATCAGCCCCAGCATTTT. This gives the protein CASSPAGRGSNQPQHF. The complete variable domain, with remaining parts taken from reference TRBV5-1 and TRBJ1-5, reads KAGVTQTPRYLIKTRGQQVTLSCSPISGHRSVSWYQQTPGQGLQFLFEYFSETQRNKGNFPGRFSGRQFSNSRSEMNVSTLELGDSALYLCASSPAGRGSNQPQHFGDGTRLSIL.

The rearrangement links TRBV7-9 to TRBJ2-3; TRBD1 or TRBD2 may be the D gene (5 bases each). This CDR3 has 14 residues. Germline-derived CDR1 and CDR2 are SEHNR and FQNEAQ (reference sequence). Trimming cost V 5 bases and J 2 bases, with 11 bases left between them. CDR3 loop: CASSRGDNTDTQYF. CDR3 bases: TGTGCCAGCAGCCGAGGGGATAACACAGATACGCAGTATTTT.

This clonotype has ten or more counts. DNA for the CDR3: TGCGCCAGCAGCCTATCTAGCGGCTTCTACGAGCAGTACTTC. It specifies CASSLSSGFYEQYF. This rearrangement joins TRBV5-1 to TRBJ2-7; 7 bases fit TRBD2. The CDR3 is made up of 14 amino acids. Germline V gene sequence: CDR1 SGHRS, CDR2 YFSETQ. Trimming removed 4 bases from V and 3 bases from J; junction bases left unmatched: 7.

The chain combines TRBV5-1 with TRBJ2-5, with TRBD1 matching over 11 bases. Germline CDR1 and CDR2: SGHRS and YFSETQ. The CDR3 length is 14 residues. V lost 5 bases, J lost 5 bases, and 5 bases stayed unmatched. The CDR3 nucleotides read TGCGCCAGCAGTGGACAGGGGGCTGGCGAGACCCAGTACTTC. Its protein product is CASSGQGAGETQYF.

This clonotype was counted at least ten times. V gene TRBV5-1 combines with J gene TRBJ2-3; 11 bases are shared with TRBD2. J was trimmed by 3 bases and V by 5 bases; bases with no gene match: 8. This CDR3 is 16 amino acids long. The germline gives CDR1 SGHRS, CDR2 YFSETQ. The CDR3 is CASRRWGLADTDTQYF. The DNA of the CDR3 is TGCGCCAGCAGGCGATGGGGACTAGCGGATACAGATACGCAGTATTTT.

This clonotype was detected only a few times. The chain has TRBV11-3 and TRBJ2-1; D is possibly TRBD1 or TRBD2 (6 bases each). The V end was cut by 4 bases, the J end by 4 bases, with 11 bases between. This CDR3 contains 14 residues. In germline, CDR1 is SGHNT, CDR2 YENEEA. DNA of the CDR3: TGTGCCAGCAGCTCCGGGGGCGGGTACAATGAGCAGTTCTTC. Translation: CASSSGGGYNEQFF.

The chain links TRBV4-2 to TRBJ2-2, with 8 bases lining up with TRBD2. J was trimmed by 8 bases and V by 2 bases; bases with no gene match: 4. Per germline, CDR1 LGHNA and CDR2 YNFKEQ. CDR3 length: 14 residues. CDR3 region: CASSQLTSDGELFF. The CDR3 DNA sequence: TGTGCCAGCAGCCAACTGACTAGCGATGGGGAGCTGTTTTTT.

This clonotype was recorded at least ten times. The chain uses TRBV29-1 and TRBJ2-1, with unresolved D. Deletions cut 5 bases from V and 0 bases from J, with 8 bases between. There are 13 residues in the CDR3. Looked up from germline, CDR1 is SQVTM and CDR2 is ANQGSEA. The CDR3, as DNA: TGCAGCGTTTTACTAAGCTCCTACAATGAGCAGTTCTTC. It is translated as CSVLLSSYNEQFF.

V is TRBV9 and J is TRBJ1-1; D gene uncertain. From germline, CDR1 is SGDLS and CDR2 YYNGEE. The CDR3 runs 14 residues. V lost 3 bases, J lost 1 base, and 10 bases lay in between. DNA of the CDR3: TGTGCCAGCAGCGCTATACTGGGGAACACTGAAGCTTTCTTT. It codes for CASSAILGNTEAFF.

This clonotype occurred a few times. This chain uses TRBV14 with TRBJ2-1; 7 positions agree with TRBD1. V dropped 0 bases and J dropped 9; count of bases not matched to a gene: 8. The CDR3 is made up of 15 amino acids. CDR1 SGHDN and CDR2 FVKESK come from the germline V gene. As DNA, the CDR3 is TGTGCCAGCAGCCAAGAATTTCCCGGACAGGCTGAGCAGTTCTTC. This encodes CASSQEFPGQAEQFF. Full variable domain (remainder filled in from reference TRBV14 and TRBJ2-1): EAGVTQFPSHSVIEKGQTVTLRCDPISGHDNLYWYRRVMGKEIKFLLHFVKESKQDESGMPNNRFLAERTGGTYSTLKVQPAELEDSGVYFCASSQEFPGQAEQFFGPGTRLTVL.

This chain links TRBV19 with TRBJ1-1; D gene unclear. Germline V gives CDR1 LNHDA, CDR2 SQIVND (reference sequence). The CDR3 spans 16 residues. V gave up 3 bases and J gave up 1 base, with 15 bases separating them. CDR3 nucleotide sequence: TGTGCCAGTAGTATCCTATCAACGGCAGGGAACACTGAAGCTTTCTTT. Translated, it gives CASSILSTAGNTEAFF.

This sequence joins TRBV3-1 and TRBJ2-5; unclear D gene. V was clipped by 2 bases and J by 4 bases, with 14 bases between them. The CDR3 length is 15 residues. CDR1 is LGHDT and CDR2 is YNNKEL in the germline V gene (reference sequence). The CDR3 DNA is TGTGCCAGCAGCCAATTCAGTGAGTCGGGAGAGACCCAGTACTTC. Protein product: CASSQFSESGETQYF.

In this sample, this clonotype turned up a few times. The CDR3 spells CASSLSGGSGNEQFF. CDR3 nucleotide sequence: TGTGCCAGCAGTTTGAGCGGGGGGTCGGGAAATGAGCAGTTCTTC. The genes are TRBV12-3 or TRBV12-4 and TRBJ2-1; TRBD2 matches 9 bases. Germline trimming cut 3 bases from V and 7 bases from J; bases unmatched to any gene: 7. This CDR3 comprises 15 residues.

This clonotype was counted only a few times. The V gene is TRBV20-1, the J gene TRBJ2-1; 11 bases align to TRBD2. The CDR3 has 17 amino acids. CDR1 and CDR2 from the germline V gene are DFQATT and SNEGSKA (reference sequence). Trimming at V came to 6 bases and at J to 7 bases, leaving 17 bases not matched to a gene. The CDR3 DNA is TGCAGTGCGGATCCACTCTCTAGCGGGAGGTTTAAGAATGAGCAGTTCTTC. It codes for CSADPLSSGRFKNEQFF.

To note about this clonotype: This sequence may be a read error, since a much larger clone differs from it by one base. The CDR3: CASRTGVSYEQYF. The CDR3 coding sequence is TGTGCCAGCAGGACAGGGGTCTCCTACGAGCAGTACTTC. The V gene is TRBV7-2, the J gene TRBJ2-7; 8 bases are a match to TRBD1. The CDR3 is 13 amino acids. CDR1 and CDR2 from the germline V gene are SGHTA and FQGNSA. V lost 6 bases to trimming and J lost 0 bases; unmatched junction nucleotides: 1.

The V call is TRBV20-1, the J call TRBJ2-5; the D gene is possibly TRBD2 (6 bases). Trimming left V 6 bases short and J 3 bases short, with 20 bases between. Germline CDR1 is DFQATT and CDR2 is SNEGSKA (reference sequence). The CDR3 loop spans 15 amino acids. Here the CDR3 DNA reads TGCAGTGCCACCGGGACTCCAAGAACCAAAGAGACCCAGTACTTC. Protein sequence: CSATGTPRTKETQYF.

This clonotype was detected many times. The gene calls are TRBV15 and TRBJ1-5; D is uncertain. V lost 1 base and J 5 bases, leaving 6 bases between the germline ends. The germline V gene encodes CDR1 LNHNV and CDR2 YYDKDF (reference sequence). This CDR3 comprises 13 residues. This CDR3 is CATSRAVDQPQHF. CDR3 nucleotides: TGTGCCACCAGCAGAGCCGTCGATCAGCCCCAGCATTTT.

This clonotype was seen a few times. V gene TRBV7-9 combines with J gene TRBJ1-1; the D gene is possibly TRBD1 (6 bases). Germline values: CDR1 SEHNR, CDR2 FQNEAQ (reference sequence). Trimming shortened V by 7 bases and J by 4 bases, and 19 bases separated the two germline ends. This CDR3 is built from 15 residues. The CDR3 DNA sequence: TGTGCCAGCAAGCTGGGGGGGGCCGCCTCCACTGAAGCTTTCTTT. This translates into CASKLGGAASTEAFF.

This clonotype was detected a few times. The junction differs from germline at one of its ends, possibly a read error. DNA of the CDR3: TGTGCCAGCAGCTTAGGGCAGGGTGAGGGACGTTTT. Amino acids: CASSLGQGEGRF. The chain combines TRBV7-9 with TRBJ1-1, with D possibly TRBD1 on 5 matching bases. The CDR3 is made up of 12 amino acids. Germline V gives CDR1 SEHNR, CDR2 FQNEAQ (reference sequence).

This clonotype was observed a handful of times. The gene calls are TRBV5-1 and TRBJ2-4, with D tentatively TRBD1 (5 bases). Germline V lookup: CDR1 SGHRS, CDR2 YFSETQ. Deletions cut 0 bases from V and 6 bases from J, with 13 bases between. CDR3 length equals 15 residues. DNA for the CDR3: TGCGCCAGCAGCTTGGCCTTGGGGCTTGGAAACATTCAGTACTTC. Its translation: CASSLALGLGNIQYF.

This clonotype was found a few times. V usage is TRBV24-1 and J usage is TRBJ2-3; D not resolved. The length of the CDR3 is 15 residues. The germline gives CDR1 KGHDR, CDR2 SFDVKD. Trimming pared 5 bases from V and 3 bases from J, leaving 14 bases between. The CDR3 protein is CATSVALSETDTQYF. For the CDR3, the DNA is TGTGCCACCAGTGTCGCGTTGAGTGAGACAGATACGCAGTATTTT.

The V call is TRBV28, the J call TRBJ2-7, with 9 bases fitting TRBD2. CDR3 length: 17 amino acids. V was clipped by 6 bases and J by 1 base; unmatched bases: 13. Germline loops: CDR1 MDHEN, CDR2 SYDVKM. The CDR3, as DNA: TGTGCCAGCAGGGGTAGCGGGAGTGTGCCTTCTTCCTACGAGCAGTACTTC. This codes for CASRGSGSVPSSYEQYF.

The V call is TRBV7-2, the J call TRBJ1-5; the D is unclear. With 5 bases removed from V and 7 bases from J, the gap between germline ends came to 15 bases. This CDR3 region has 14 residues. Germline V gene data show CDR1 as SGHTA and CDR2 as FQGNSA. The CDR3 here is CASSPFGEYQPQHF. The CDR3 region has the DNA TGTGCCAGCAGCCCCTTCGGGGAATACCAGCCCCAGCATTTT.

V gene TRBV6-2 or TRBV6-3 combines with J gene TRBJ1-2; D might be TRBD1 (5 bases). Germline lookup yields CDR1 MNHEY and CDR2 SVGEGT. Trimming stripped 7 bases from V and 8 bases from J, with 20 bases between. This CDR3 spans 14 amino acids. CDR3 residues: CASISSVEGRGYTF. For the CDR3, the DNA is TGTGCCAGCATATCATCGGTCGAGGGACGGGGCTACACCTTC.